The rows below give T cell receptor beta chains drawn from one sample of a study of T-cell memory formation after mild COVID-19. TCRdb analysed the 5' RACE reads with MiXCR anew, one entry per CDR3 protein. The sample carries 250,000 to 300,000 distinct CDR3 sequences, more than 15% recorded once. The sample comprised PBMCs or a T cell subset sorted from them (not recorded which). The source of these receptors is a man aged 18 to 30 who had mild COVID-19 (a few samples of this study predate the infection). Cell type and time point are not known. Each CDR3 is given with its conserved first and last residue. The order of the fields is clone size, V gene, J gene, D gene, CDR3 protein, CDR3 DNA. A D gene is named only where the DNA matches it firmly. The listing skips clone size in some rows; elsewhere it reads once, few, many or a size class.

few	TRBV29-1	TRBJ2-3	-	CSVDIRGAEDTQYF	TGCAGCGTTGATATCCGGGGGGCCGAAGATACGCAGTATTTT
many	TRBV5-1	TRBJ2-2	-	CASSSTLTGELFF	TGCGCCAGCAGCTCCACTTTGACCGGGGAGCTGTTTTTT
-	TRBV6-5	TRBJ2-5	-	CASSYGRQKETQYF	TGTGCCAGCAGTTACGGTCGGCAGAAAGAGACCCAGTACTTC
-	TRBV6-5	TRBJ1-1	-	CASRTGGAEAFF	TGTGCCAGCAGAACTGGGGGGGCTGAAGCTTTCTTT
-	TRBV11-2	TRBJ2-7	-	CASSLGWAPEEYF	TGTGCCAGCAGCTTAGGGTGGGCGCCGGAGGAGTACTTC
many	TRBV6-6	TRBJ2-1	TRBD2	CASSYGASGGDNEQFF	TGTGCCAGCAGTTACGGGGCTAGCGGGGGGGACAATGAGCAGTTCTTC
-	TRBV7-2	TRBJ1-6	TRBD1	CASRPPGGGHNSPLHF	TGTGCCAGCAGACCCCCAGGGGGCGGGCATAATTCACCCCTCCACTTT
-	TRBV11-2	TRBJ2-7	-	CASSPPGPYEQYF	TGTGCCAGCAGCCCACCAGGACCCTACGAGCAGTACTTC
few	TRBV12-3/TRBV12-4	TRBJ2-7	TRBD1	CASSSGQGMYEQYF	TGTGCCAGCAGTTCCGGACAGGGAATGTACGAGCAGTACTTC
few	TRBV11-2	TRBJ2-3	-	CASSKTAPLTDTQYF	TGTGCCAGCAGCAAGACCGCGCCCCTCACAGATACGCAGTATTTT
-	TRBV29-1	TRBJ2-7	TRBD1	CSADQGDPYEQYF	TGCAGCGCCGATCAGGGGGATCCCTACGAGCAGTACTTC
-	TRBV12-3/TRBV12-4	TRBJ2-1	-	CASTLGTIDNEQFF	TGTGCCAGCACCTTGGGGACAATAGACAATGAGCAGTTCTTC
few	TRBV12-3/TRBV12-4	TRBJ2-7	TRBD1	CASSWTGGEQYF	TGTGCCAGCAGTTGGACAGGGGGCGAGCAGTACTTC
few	TRBV4-3	TRBJ1-2	-	CASSQDTDYGYTF	TGCGCCAGCAGCCAAGATACCGACTATGGCTACACCTTC
many	TRBV24-1	TRBJ2-2	-	CATSDTFYAGSTGELFF	TGTGCCACCAGTGATACATTTTACGCAGGGAGCACCGGGGAGCTGTTTTTT
many	TRBV6-1	TRBJ1-5	TRBD1	CASSVEGAVGNQPQHF	TGTGCCAGCAGTGTTGAGGGGGCGGTAGGGAATCAGCCCCAGCATTTT
-	TRBV7-3	TRBJ2-7	TRBD1	CASSLAKMGQLTYEQYF	TGTGCCAGCAGCTTAGCAAAAATGGGACAGCTGACCTACGAGCAGTACTTC
-	TRBV12-3/TRBV12-4	TRBJ2-5	-	CASSRTGVRETQYF	TGTGCCAGCAGCCGAACGGGAGTTCGAGAGACCCAGTACTTC
many	TRBV5-1	TRBJ1-4	-	CASSPGRRGALANATNEKLFF	TGCGCCAGCAGCCCCGGGCGGAGGGGGGCCCTAGCCAACGCAACTAATGAAAAACTGTTTTTT
-	TRBV5-1	TRBJ2-2	-	CASSLAWQGVIGELFF	TGCGCCAGCAGCTTGGCCTGGCAGGGTGTCATCGGGGAGCTGTTTTTT
few	TRBV14	TRBJ1-1	-	CASSQEGALNTEAFF	TGTGCCAGCAGCCAAGAGGGGGCTCTGAACACTGAAGCTTTCTTT
few	TRBV6-1	TRBJ2-3	-	CASKQGSGTDTQYF	TGTGCCAGCAAGCAGGGGTCGGGCACAGATACGCAGTATTTT
-	TRBV20-1	TRBJ2-1	TRBD2	CSASLAGRVGNEQFF	TGCAGTGCTAGCCTAGCGGGCAGGGTAGGGAATGAGCAGTTCTTC
-	TRBV20-1	TRBJ1-1	-	CSAPSPRGNTEAFF	TGCAGTGCCCCTTCTCCCAGGGGGAACACTGAAGCTTTCTTT
many	TRBV20-1	TRBJ2-7	TRBD1	CSARVRDRGSEQYF	TGCAGTGCTAGAGTTCGGGACAGGGGTTCCGAGCAGTACTTC
-	TRBV6-2/TRBV6-3	TRBJ2-7	TRBD2	CASSGERPGLTSYEQYF	TGTGCCAGCAGTGGGGAGCGCCCGGGACTAACCTCCTACGAGCAGTACTTC
few	TRBV13	TRBJ1-1	TRBD1	CASSLVRAPGQGETGAFF	TGTGCCAGCAGCTTAGTGCGCGCCCCGGGACAGGGGGAGACCGGAGCTTTCTTT
-	TRBV29-1	TRBJ2-7	-	CSVESLGRNSYEQYF	TGCAGCGTTGAATCTTTGGGACGGAACTCCTACGAGCAGTACTTC
few	TRBV5-1	TRBJ2-1	-	CASSFVGDEQFF	TGCGCCAGCAGCTTTGTTGGTGATGAGCAGTTCTTC
few	TRBV19	TRBJ1-1	TRBD1	CASSIQGAITEAFF	TGTGCCAGTAGTATCCAGGGGGCGATCACTGAAGCTTTCTTT
-	TRBV29-1	TRBJ2-2	-	CSAAGGDTGELFF	TGCAGCGCCGCAGGGGGGGACACCGGGGAGCTGTTTTTT
many	TRBV30	TRBJ2-7	TRBD1	CAWGTGYEQYF	TGTGCCTGGGGGACAGGCTACGAGCAGTACTTC
few	TRBV29-1	TRBJ2-1	TRBD1	CSVARQGLKFF	TGCAGCGTTGCCCGACAGGGCCTGAAGTTCTTC
-	TRBV20-1	TRBJ2-2	-	CSAVLGRTGELFF	TGCAGTGCTGTCTTGGGACGCACCGGGGAGCTGTTTTTT
-	TRBV4-1	TRBJ1-1	-	CASSQERLANTEAFF	TGCGCCAGCAGCCAAGAACGGCTGGCGAACACTGAAGCTTTCTTT
-	TRBV5-1	TRBJ2-5	-	CASGQNQETQYF	TGCGCCAGCGGGCAGAACCAAGAGACCCAGTACTTC
few	TRBV6-5	TRBJ1-1	-	CASSPGGENTEAFF	TGTGCCAGCAGTCCCGGGGGAGAGAACACTGAAGCTTTCTTT
few	TRBV7-2	TRBJ1-5	-	CASSLVGQAASNQPQHF	TGTGCCAGCAGCTTAGTTGGGCAGGCCGCCTCCAATCAGCCCCAGCATTTT
-	TRBV7-9	TRBJ1-3	-	CASSGQNSAGNTIYF	TGTGCCAGCAGTGGACAGAATTCAGCTGGAAACACCATATATTTT
-	TRBV30	TRBJ1-2	TRBD1	CAWSADRGGYTF	TGTGCCTGGAGTGCCGACAGGGGTGGCTACACCTTC
-	TRBV3-1	TRBJ2-1	-	CASSQMLSSYNEQFF	TGTGCCAGCAGCCAGATGCTCAGCTCCTACAATGAGCAGTTCTTC
-	TRBV7-2	TRBJ2-3	-	CASSRDANTQYF	TGTGCCAGCAGCAGGGATGCCAATACGCAGTATTTT
-	TRBV5-1	TRBJ2-1	TRBD1	CASSRQGGAYNEQFF	TGCGCCAGCAGCCGACAGGGTGGAGCCTACAATGAGCAGTTCTTC
-	TRBV4-2	TRBJ1-1	-	CASSQEENTEAFF	TGTGCCAGCAGCCAAGAGGAGAACACTGAAGCTTTCTTT
-	TRBV4-3	TRBJ1-2	TRBD1	CASSQDNTGGVGYTF	TGCGCCAGCAGCCAAGATAATACAGGGGGCGTTGGCTACACCTTC
-	TRBV5-1	TRBJ2-5	-	CASSTGTQETQYF	TGCGCCAGCAGCACCGGGACCCAAGAGACCCAGTACTTC
-	TRBV12-3/TRBV12-4	TRBJ1-1	TRBD1	CASSLGQGAHLNTEAFF	TGTGCCAGCAGTTTAGGACAGGGGGCGCATTTGAACACTGAAGCTTTCTTT
-	TRBV7-8	TRBJ2-1	TRBD2	CASRKGTGTSAQEQFF	TGTGCCAGCAGAAAGGGGACTGGGACTAGCGCTCAAGAGCAGTTCTTC
-	TRBV12-3/TRBV12-4	TRBJ2-3	-	CASLDRTDTQYF	TGTGCCAGCCTGGACCGCACAGATACGCAGTATTTT
-	TRBV7-9	TRBJ2-1	-	CASSLLAQRDNEQFF	TGTGCCAGCAGCTTATTAGCACAACGAGACAATGAGCAGTTCTTC
-	TRBV4-3	TRBJ1-2	-	CASSQETSDRIRGYTF	TGCGCCAGCAGCCAAGAGACCTCCGACAGGATACGAGGCTACACCTTC
few	TRBV6-5	TRBJ2-3	-	CASRGTSAVGTQYF	TGTGCCAGCAGAGGGACATCCGCCGTTGGTACGCAGTATTTT
many	TRBV20-1	TRBJ1-1	-	CSARLPLTDLNTEAFF	TGCAGTGCTAGACTCCCCTTGACAGATCTCAACACTGAAGCTTTCTTT
-	TRBV18	TRBJ2-5	TRBD1	CASSPVGTGASQETQYF	TGTGCCAGCTCACCGGTGGGGACAGGGGCGTCCCAAGAGACCCAGTACTTC